This T cell receptor beta chain stems from a study of blood T cell repertoires in COVID-19. Study overall: Sites across the United States, Italy and Spain contributed samples from acute and convalescent COVID-19.

Under the authors' procedure: Using reference gene primer amplification, nucleated cell counts were estimated. The table came from immunoSEQ multiplex PCR; TCRdb's copy has only in-frame clones and leaves some out. V, J and clone size are those of that table, while D and trimming were read from the DNA. This sample has 170,000 or so clones; 80% to 90% occur once, and the top ten carry over 7.5%. CDR1 and CDR2 from the germline V gene are LNHDA and SQIVND (reference sequence). V gave up 5 bases and J gave up 1 base; unmatched junction bases: 11. The CDR3 spans 17 residues. This clonotype was obtained from a man between 50 and 59 years old with active or convalescent COVID-19. The chain combines TRBV19 with TRBJ2-5, with TRBD2 identical over 9 bases. Input material: peripheral blood. CDR3 DNA sequence: TGTGCCAGTAGTCTCCGCGGGGTAGCGGGAGCCCAAGAGACCCAGTACTTC. It is translated as CASSLRGVAGAQETQYF.